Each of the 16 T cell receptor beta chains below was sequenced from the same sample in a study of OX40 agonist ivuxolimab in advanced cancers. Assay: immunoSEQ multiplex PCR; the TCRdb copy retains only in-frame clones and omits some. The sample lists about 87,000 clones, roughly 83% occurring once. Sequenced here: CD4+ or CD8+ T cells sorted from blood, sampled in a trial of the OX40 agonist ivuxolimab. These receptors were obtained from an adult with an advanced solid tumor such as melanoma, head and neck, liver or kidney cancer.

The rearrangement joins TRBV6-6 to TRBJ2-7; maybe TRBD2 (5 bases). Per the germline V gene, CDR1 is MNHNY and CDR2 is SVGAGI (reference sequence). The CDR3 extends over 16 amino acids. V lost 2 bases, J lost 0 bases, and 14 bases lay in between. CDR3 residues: CASSYAGGQPSYEQYF. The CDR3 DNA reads TGTGCCAGCAGTTACGCGGGTGGCCAGCCCTCCTACGAGCAGTACTTC.

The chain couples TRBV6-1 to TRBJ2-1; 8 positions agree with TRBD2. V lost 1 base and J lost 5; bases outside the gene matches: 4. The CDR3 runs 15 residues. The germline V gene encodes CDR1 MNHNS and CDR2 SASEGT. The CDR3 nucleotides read TGTGCCAGCAGTGAAGGGGGACTAGGGAACAATGAGCAGTTCTTC. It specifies CASSEGGLGNNEQFF.

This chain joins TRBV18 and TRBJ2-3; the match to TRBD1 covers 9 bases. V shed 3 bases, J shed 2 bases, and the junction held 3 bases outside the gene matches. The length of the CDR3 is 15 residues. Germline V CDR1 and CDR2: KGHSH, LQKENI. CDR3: CASSPGQGYTDTQYF. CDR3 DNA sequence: TGTGCCAGCTCACCGGGACAGGGTTACACAGATACGCAGTATTTT.

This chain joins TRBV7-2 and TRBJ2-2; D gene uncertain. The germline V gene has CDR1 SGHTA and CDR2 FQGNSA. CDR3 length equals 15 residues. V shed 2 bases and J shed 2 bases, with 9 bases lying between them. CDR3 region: CASSLLTGNTGELFF. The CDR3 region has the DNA TGTGCCAGCAGCTTATTGACTGGCAACACCGGGGAGCTGTTTTTT.

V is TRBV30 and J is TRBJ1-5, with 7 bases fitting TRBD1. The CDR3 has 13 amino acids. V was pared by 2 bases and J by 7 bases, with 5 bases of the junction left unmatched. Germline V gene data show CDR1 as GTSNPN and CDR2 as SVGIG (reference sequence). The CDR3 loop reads CAWSRTGEQPQHF. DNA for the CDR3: TGTGCCTGGAGTCGCACAGGGGAGCAGCCCCAGCATTTT.

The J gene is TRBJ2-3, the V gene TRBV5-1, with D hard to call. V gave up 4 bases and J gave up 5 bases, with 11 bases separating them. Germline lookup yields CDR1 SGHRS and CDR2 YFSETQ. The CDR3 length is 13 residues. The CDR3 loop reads CASSPGAGDTQYF. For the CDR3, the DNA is TGCGCCAGCAGCCCCGGAGCAGGAGATACGCAGTATTTT.

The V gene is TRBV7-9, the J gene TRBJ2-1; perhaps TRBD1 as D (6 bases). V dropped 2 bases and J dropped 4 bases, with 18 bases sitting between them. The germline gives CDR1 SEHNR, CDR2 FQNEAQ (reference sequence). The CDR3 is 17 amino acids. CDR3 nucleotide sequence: TGTGCCAGCAGCTTAAGAAGGGGGAAGGAGGCATACAATGAGCAGTTCTTC. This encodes CASSLRRGKEAYNEQFF.

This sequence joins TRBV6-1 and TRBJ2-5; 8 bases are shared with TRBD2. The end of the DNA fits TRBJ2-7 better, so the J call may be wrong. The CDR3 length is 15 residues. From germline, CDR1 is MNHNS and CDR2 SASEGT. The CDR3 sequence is CASTRERGTSYEQYF. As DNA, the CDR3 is TGTGCCAGCACTCGAGAGCGGGGGACTTCCTACGAGCAGTACTTC.

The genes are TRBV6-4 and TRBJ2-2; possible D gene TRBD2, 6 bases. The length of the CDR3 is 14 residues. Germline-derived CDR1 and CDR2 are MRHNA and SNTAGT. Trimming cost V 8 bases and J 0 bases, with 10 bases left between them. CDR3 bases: TGTGCCAGCGCTCCTAGCGCGAACACCGGGGAGCTGTTTTTT. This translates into CASAPSANTGELFF.

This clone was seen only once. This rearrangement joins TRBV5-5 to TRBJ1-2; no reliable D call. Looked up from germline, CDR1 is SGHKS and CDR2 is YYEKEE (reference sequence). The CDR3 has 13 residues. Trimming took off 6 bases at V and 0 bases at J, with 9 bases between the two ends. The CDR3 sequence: CASTYSTNYGYTF. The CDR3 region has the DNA TGTGCCAGCACCTACAGCACTAACTATGGCTACACCTTC.

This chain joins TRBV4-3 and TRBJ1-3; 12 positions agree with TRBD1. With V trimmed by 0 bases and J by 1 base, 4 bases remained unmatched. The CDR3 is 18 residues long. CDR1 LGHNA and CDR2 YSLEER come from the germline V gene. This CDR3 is CASSQEMGQGASGNTIYF. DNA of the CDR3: TGCGCCAGCAGCCAAGAAATGGGACAGGGGGCGTCTGGAAACACCATATATTTT.

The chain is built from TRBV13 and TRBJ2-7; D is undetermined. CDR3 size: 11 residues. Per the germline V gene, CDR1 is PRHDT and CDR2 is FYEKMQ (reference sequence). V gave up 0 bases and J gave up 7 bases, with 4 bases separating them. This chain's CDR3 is CASSLGTEQYF. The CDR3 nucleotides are TGTGCCAGCAGCTTAGGAACAGAGCAGTACTTC.

The CDR3 spells CASSPDRANEKLFF. Here the CDR3 DNA reads TGTGCCAGCAGCCCCGACAGGGCTAATGAAAAACTGTTTTTT. V and J are TRBV11-1 and TRBJ1-4, with 7 bases fitting TRBD1. V lost 5 bases to trimming and J lost 3 bases; unmatched junction nucleotides: 3. Germline lookup yields CDR1 SGHAT and CDR2 FQDESV (reference sequence). CDR3 length: 14 residues.

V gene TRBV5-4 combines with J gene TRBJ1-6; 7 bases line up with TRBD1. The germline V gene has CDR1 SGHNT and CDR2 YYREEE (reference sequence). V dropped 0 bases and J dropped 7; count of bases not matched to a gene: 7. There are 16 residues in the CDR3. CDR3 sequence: CASSLAEGAGNSPLHF. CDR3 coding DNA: TGTGCCAGCAGCTTGGCCGAGGGGGCGGGCAATTCACCCCTCCACTTT.

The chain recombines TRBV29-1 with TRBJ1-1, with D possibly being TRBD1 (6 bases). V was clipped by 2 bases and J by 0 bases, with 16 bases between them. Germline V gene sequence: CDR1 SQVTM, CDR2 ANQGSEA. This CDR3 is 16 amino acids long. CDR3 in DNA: TGCAGCGTTGAAAGGGGGGGTGAAGGAATGAACACTGAAGCTTTCTTT. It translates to CSVERGGEGMNTEAFF.

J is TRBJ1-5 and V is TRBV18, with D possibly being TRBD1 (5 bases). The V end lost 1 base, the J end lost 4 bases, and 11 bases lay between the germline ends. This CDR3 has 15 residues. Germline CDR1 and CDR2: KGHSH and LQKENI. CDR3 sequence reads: CASSPQDRLNQPQHF. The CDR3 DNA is TGTGCCAGCTCACCACAAGACAGATTGAATCAGCCCCAGCATTTT.